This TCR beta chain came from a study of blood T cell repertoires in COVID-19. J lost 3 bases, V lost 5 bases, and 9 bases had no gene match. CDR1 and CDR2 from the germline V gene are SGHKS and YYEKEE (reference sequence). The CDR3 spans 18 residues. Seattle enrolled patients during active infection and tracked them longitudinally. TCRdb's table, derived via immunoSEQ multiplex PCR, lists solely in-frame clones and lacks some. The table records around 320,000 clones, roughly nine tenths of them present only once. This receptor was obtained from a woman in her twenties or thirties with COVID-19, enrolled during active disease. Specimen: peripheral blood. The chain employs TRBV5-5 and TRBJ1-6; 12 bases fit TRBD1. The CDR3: CASRAGTGGVRYNSPLHF. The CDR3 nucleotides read TGTGCCAGCAGGGCCGGGACAGGGGGCGTTCGCTATAATTCACCCCTCCACTTT.